Shown below are 32 T cell receptor beta chains from a single sample sequenced in a study of blood T cell repertoires in COVID-19. Profiling relied on immunoSEQ multiplex PCR, and the TCRdb table lists in-frame clones only, not all of them. The table records over 250,000 clones, 90% of them present only once. Input material: PBMCs or T cells enriched from blood (not recorded which). The receptors derive from a man aged 60-69 years who had recovered from COVID-19.

The V gene is TRBV27, the J gene TRBJ1-2; D is perhaps TRBD1 (5 bases). Germline CDR1 reads MNHEY; CDR2 reads SMNVEV (reference sequence). The CDR3 totals 13 residues. V was cut by 3 bases and J by 3 bases, with 8 bases left in between. The CDR3 loop is CASSFQGYYGYTF. CDR3 nucleotides: TGTGCCAGCAGTTTTCAGGGATACTATGGCTACACCTTC.

This rearrangement joins TRBV29-1 to TRBJ2-7; weak D call: TRBD1 (6 bases). The V gene lost 6 bases and the J gene lost 1 base, with 16 bases spanning the gap. The CDR3 totals 14 residues. Germline V lookup: CDR1 SQVTM, CDR2 ANQGSEA. CDR3 DNA sequence: TGCAGCGTAATACGGGACACCTTGTCCTACGAGCAGTACTTC. Amino acids: CSVIRDTLSYEQYF.

The chain uses TRBV4-1 and TRBJ2-3; D might be TRBD2 (6 bases). Trimming stripped 1 base from V and 4 bases from J, with 30 bases between. This CDR3 has 21 residues. Germline V gene data show CDR1 as MGHRA and CDR2 as YSYEKL. CDR3 in amino acids: CASSQGRGRGSDGLLADTQYF. The CDR3 DNA reads TGCGCCAGCAGCCAAGGAAGAGGGCGGGGTTCTGATGGGCTCTTGGCAGATACGCAGTATTTT.

V gene TRBV20-1 combines with J gene TRBJ2-1, with D perhaps TRBD2 (5 bases). The V end lost 1 base, the J end lost 15 bases, and 13 bases lay between the germline ends. The CDR3 loop spans 11 amino acids. Germline loops: CDR1 DFQATT, CDR2 SNEGSKA (reference sequence). The CDR3 loop is CSARGPGVSFF. The CDR3 DNA reads as TGCAGTGCTAGAGGACCCGGGGTGTCGTTCTTC.

V is TRBV4-2 and J is TRBJ1-1; 9 bases fit TRBD1. CDR1 is LGHNA and CDR2 is YNFKEQ in the germline V gene. J gave up 3 bases and V 8 bases, and 10 bases lay outside the gene matches. The CDR3 has 15 residues. CDR3 in amino acids: CASGKPQGADTEAFF. The CDR3 DNA is TGTGCCAGCGGAAAACCACAGGGGGCGGACACTGAAGCTTTCTTT.

The V gene is TRBV7-8, the J gene TRBJ1-5, with D possibly TRBD1 on 6 matching bases. Per germline, CDR1 SGHVS and CDR2 FQNEAQ. The length of the CDR3 is 14 residues. V gave up 3 bases and J gave up 7 bases, with 13 bases separating them. The CDR3 is CASSLGGAEQPQHF. CDR3 DNA: TGTGCCAGCAGCTTGGGGGGGGCTGAGCAGCCCCAGCATTTT.

The CDR3 is CSAQGSVYGYTF. The CDR3 DNA reads as TGCAGCGCACAGGGATCCGTCTATGGCTACACCTTC. The chain has TRBV29-1 and TRBJ1-2, with D perhaps TRBD1 (6 bases). Trimming left V 7 bases short and J 4 bases short, with 13 bases between. The CDR3 sequence is 12 residues long. Germline CDR1 and CDR2: SQVTM and ANQGSEA.

The chain combines TRBV4-2 with TRBJ2-7, with 8 bases that match TRBD2. The germline CDR1 and CDR2 sequences are LGHNA and YNFKEQ. V shed 1 base and J 7 bases; nucleotides not matched to a gene: 6. The CDR3 is 14 residues long. The CDR3 loop is CASSQAGGPYEQYF. In DNA form, the CDR3 reads TGTGCCAGCAGCCAAGCGGGAGGGCCGTATGAGCAGTACTTC.

The genes are TRBV7-2 and TRBJ1-4; 9 nucleotides align to TRBD1. The V gene's germline CDR1 is SGHTA and CDR2 FQGNSA. V was clipped by 0 bases and J by 8 bases; unmatched bases: 4. The CDR3 runs to 15 residues. CDR3 sequence (DNA): TGTGCCAGCAGCTTAGCTGGACAGGGGAGGGAAAAACTGTTTTTT. As protein: CASSLAGQGREKLFF.

V is TRBV18 and J is TRBJ1-3; possibly TRBD1 for D (5 bases). Germline CDR1 KGHSH, CDR2 LQKENI. Trimming took off 4 bases at V and 4 bases at J, with 11 bases between the two ends. This CDR3 comprises 14 residues. The DNA of the CDR3 is TGTGCCAGCTCACTACAGGCTCTGGGAAACACCATATATTTT. This sequence encodes CASSLQALGNTIYF.

This chain links TRBV19 with TRBJ1-5; no reliable D call. The CDR3 has 13 amino acids. Germline V lookup: CDR1 LNHDA, CDR2 SQIVND (reference sequence). V was shortened by 5 bases and J by 3 bases, with 8 bases between the two germline ends. The CDR3: CASSSDTNQPQHF. The CDR3 DNA is TGTGCCAGTAGTTCAGACACCAATCAGCCCCAGCATTTT.

V gene TRBV20-1 combines with J gene TRBJ1-1, with D unresolved. V dropped 6 bases and J dropped 3 bases, with 8 bases sitting between them. The germline gives CDR1 DFQATT, CDR2 SNEGSKA (reference sequence). The length of the CDR3 is 11 residues. The CDR3 loop reads CSATQDTEAFF. As DNA, the CDR3 is TGCAGTGCAACTCAGGACACTGAAGCTTTCTTT.

The chain joins TRBV6-5 to TRBJ2-3; D may be TRBD1 (5 bases). The germline V and J ends were trimmed by 6 bases and 4 bases, with 17 bases remaining between them. Germline V gives CDR1 MNHEY, CDR2 SVGAGI. This CDR3 has 15 residues. The CDR3 spells CASSRSSGIADTQYF. The CDR3 DNA is TGTGCCAGCAGCCGCTCCTCAGGGATTGCAGATACGCAGTATTTT.

V gene TRBV25-1 combines with J gene TRBJ2-1; 11 positions match TRBD1. CDR1 is MGHDK and CDR2 is SYGVNS in the germline V gene. V shed 1 base and J 7 bases; nucleotides not matched to a gene: 0. CDR3 length: 14 residues. CDR3 sequence: CASSEWDRGNEQFF. For the CDR3, the DNA is TGTGCCAGCAGTGAATGGGACAGGGGGAATGAGCAGTTCTTC.

The chain employs TRBV7-8 and TRBJ2-2, with 8 bases identical to TRBD2. CDR3 length equals 16 residues. Germline CDR1 and CDR2: SGHVS and FQNEAQ. V shed 1 base and J 7 bases; nucleotides not matched to a gene: 8. CDR3 sequence reads: CASSLVMAGGIGELFF. CDR3 nucleotides: TGTGCCAGCAGCTTAGTTATGGCGGGGGGCATCGGGGAGCTGTTTTTT.

This rearrangement joins TRBV7-9 to TRBJ1-2; D unresolved. Germline lookup yields CDR1 SEHNR and CDR2 FQNEAQ (reference sequence). Trimming shortened V by 1 base and J by 6 bases, and 9 bases separated the two germline ends. CDR3 length: 13 residues. This chain's CDR3 is CASSLVGTDGYTF. DNA for the CDR3: TGTGCCAGCAGCTTAGTTGGCACAGATGGCTACACCTTC.

J is TRBJ1-6 and V is TRBV5-1, with 8 bases fitting TRBD1. The V segment lost 1 base and the J segment 10 bases; nucleotides outside the gene matches: 7. The V gene's germline CDR1 is SGHRS and CDR2 YFSETQ. The CDR3 contains 15 residues. Here the CDR3 reads CASSLSGRGRSPLHF. CDR3 coding DNA: TGCGCCAGCAGCTTGAGTGGCAGGGGGCGGTCACCCCTCCACTTT.

This clone occurred once. The chain carries TRBV5-4 and TRBJ2-1, with D tentatively TRBD2 (5 bases). V lost 0 bases, J lost 2 bases, and 12 bases lay in between. Germline CDR1 and CDR2: SGHNT and YYREEE (reference sequence). The CDR3 runs 16 residues. CDR3 in amino acids: CASSLEGSVAYNEQFF. The CDR3 DNA sequence: TGTGCCAGCAGCTTGGAGGGTAGCGTTGCCTACAATGAGCAGTTCTTC.

The J gene is TRBJ2-5, the V gene TRBV4-1; 8 nucleotides match TRBD1. The V gene end was trimmed by 5 bases and the J gene end by 2 bases; junction bases not matched to a gene: 10. CDR3 length: 16 residues. Per the germline V gene, CDR1 is MGHRA and CDR2 is YSYEKL. This CDR3 reads CASSSRGQGPQETQYF. The CDR3 DNA follows: TGCGCCAGCAGCTCCCGAGGACAGGGTCCGCAAGAGACCCAGTACTTC.

The J gene is TRBJ2-1, the V gene TRBV9; 10 bases are shared with TRBD2. Germline V lookup: CDR1 SGDLS, CDR2 YYNGEE. Trimming took 4 bases from V and 8 from J; bases not matched to a gene: 9. The CDR3 extends over 15 amino acids. CDR3 nucleotide sequence: TGTGCCAGCAGCCCCCGCCTAGCGGGGGTCGATGAGCAGTTCTTC. Its protein product is CASSPRLAGVDEQFF.

The rearrangement uses TRBV7-2 and TRBJ1-4; 9 positions agree with TRBD1. The junction had 5 bases not matched to a gene; V was cut back by 1 base and J by 8 bases. Germline assignment: CDR1 SGHTA and CDR2 FQGNSA. The CDR3 contains 15 residues. In nucleotides, the CDR3 is TGTGCCAGCAGCTTAGTGTGGACAGGGGAGGAAAAACTGTTTTTT. It yields the protein CASSLVWTGEEKLFF. Based on the CDR3 plus reference TRBV7-2 and TRBJ1-4, the full variable domain is GAGVSQSPSNKVTEKGKDVELRCDPISGHTALYWYRQSLGQGLEFLIYFQGNSAPDKSGLPSDRFSAERTGGSVSTLTIQRTQQEDSAVYLCASSLVWTGEEKLFFGSGTQLSVL.

V gene TRBV19 combines with J gene TRBJ2-1; 12 nucleotides match TRBD2. V was pared by 0 bases and J by 2 bases, with 8 bases of the junction left unmatched. The germline CDR1 and CDR2 sequences are LNHDA and SQIVND (reference sequence). The length of the CDR3 is 19 residues. CDR3 DNA sequence: TGTGCCAGTAGTATAGATCTTACTAGCGGGAGGATTACCTACAATGAGCAGTTCTTC. It yields the protein CASSIDLTSGRITYNEQFF.

The chain employs TRBV6-1 and TRBJ2-1; perhaps TRBD2 as D (6 bases). V lost 3 bases to trimming and J lost 4 bases, with 13 bases between them. CDR1 and CDR2 (germline): MNHNS, SASEGT. The CDR3 sequence is 15 residues long. CDR3 residues: CASSERGVVYNEQFF. The CDR3 bases are TGTGCCAGCAGTGAGCGGGGCGTAGTGTACAATGAGCAGTTCTTC.

The chain carries TRBV19 and TRBJ1-1; no reliable D call. The germline V and J ends were trimmed by 7 bases and 1 base, with 4 bases remaining between them. The germline V gene encodes CDR1 LNHDA and CDR2 SQIVND (reference sequence). The CDR3 spans 11 residues. The CDR3 DNA sequence: TGTGCCAGTACTAAGAACACTGAAGCTTTCTTT. This translates into CASTKNTEAFF.

This clone was counted between two and nine times. The gene calls are TRBV2 and TRBJ2-1, with a tentative D call TRBD1 (6 bases). CDR1 SNHLY and CDR2 FYNNEI come from the germline V gene. The CDR3 has 14 residues. The V and J ends lost 6 bases and 9 bases respectively, with 18 bases between them. This CDR3 reads CASRQQGNSGEQFF. DNA of the CDR3: TGTGCCAGCAGACAACAGGGTAACAGCGGTGAGCAGTTCTTC.

The chain couples TRBV11-2 to TRBJ2-3; D perhaps matches TRBD2 (7 bases). CDR1 is SGHAT and CDR2 is FQNNGV in the germline V gene. The CDR3 extends over 16 amino acids. V shed 6 bases and J shed 1 base, with 17 bases lying between them. CDR3 amino acids: CASRIGGGAGTDTQYF. In DNA, the CDR3 is TGTGCCAGCAGAATAGGAGGGGGGGCGGGCACAGATACGCAGTATTTT. Filled out from reference TRBV11-2 and TRBJ2-3, the complete variable domain reads EAGVAQSPRYKIIEKRQSVAFWCNPISGHATLYWYQQILGQGPKLLIQFQNNGVVDDSQLPKDRFSAERLKGVDSTLKIQPAKLEDSAVYLCASRIGGGAGTDTQYFGPGTRLTVL.

The chain has TRBV20-1 and TRBJ2-7; possibly TRBD1 for D (6 bases). Trimming took off 3 bases at V and 2 bases at J, with 14 bases between the two ends. Germline V CDR1 and CDR2: DFQATT, SNEGSKA (reference sequence). The CDR3 totals 14 residues. Written as DNA, the CDR3 is TGCAGTGCTAGTCGGGACACGGCCACCTACGAGCAGTACTTC. Its translation is CSASRDTATYEQYF.

The gene calls are TRBV30 and TRBJ1-5; D perhaps matches TRBD1 (5 bases). The CDR3 length is 13 residues. The V gene's germline CDR1 is GTSNPN and CDR2 SVGIG (reference sequence). V was trimmed by 6 bases and J by 6 bases, leaving 15 bases between them. This CDR3 reads CACQEQEGQPQHF. Here the CDR3 DNA reads TGTGCCTGCCAGGAACAGGAGGGTCAGCCCCAGCATTTT.

The chain uses TRBV4-3 and TRBJ2-3, with 10 positions matching TRBD2. The trim removed 4 bases at V and 2 bases at J, leaving 6 bases unmatched. The germline V gene has CDR1 LGHNA and CDR2 YSLEER. CDR3 length equals 16 residues. The CDR3 loop is CASSPGLAEITDTQYF. The CDR3 DNA reads TGCGCCAGCAGCCCCGGACTAGCGGAGATCACAGATACGCAGTATTTT.

This chain links TRBV6-5 with TRBJ1-6; TRBD1 might be the D (6 bases). Trimming shortened V by 6 bases and J by 9 bases, and 12 bases separated the two germline ends. CDR1 and CDR2 (germline): MNHEY, SVGAGI. CDR3 length: 13 amino acids. The CDR3 DNA reads TGTGCCAGCAGAGACAGGAGTAGTTCACCCCTCCACTTT. Translation: CASRDRSSSPLHF.

On this clone: Other nucleotide sequences from this sample produce the same CDR3. This chain joins TRBV6-5 and TRBJ1-5; possible D gene TRBD1, 6 bases. CDR3 length: 13 amino acids. The ends were cut back, 5 bases at V and 5 bases at J, with 10 bases in the middle. Germline CDR1 reads MNHEY; CDR2 reads SVGAGI. CDR3: CASSRGGYQPQHF. The CDR3 region has the DNA TGTGCCAGCAGTCGGGGGGGCTATCAGCCCCAGCATTTT.

Of note for this clone: The same CDR3 also results from other DNA sequences found in this sample. V usage is TRBV19 and J usage is TRBJ2-7; 7 bases fit TRBD1. Germline CDR1 LNHDA, CDR2 SQIVND (reference sequence). Trimming took 8 bases from V and 3 from J; bases not matched to a gene: 1. The CDR3 contains 11 residues. DNA of the CDR3: TGTGCCAGTCGACAGGGCTACGAGCAGTACTTC. Translation gives CASRQGYEQYF.